This TCR beta chain derives from a study of blood T cell repertoires in COVID-19. Across the study: Sources were T cells, B-cell-depleted T cells, or PBMCs; the material itself was cDNA or gDNA.

In the original processing: Cell counts per sample came from amplifying reference gene primers. The repertoire was sequenced with immunoSEQ multiplex PCR; TCRdb's copy has only in-frame clones and lacks some. V, J and clone size derive from that table, while D and trimming were established from the DNA sequence. The repertoire holds about 230,000 clones, with approximately 90% as singletons. This clone occurred once. Germline V gene sequence: CDR1 SQVTM, CDR2 ANQGSEA. The CDR3 is 14 residues long. The ends lost 5 bases at V and 7 bases at J; junction bases unmatched: 14. The Seattle patients joined while their infection was active and were tracked longitudinally afterward.

This clonotype was obtained from a man aged 25 to 45 with COVID-19, enrolled during active disease. The chain links TRBV29-1 to TRBJ2-7; TRBD1 matches at 7 bases. Sequencing was carried out using peripheral blood. CDR3 DNA: TGCAGCGTTAAGAGAATGGAGACAGGGCAAGAGCAGTACTTC. Its translation: CSVKRMETGQEQYF.